A single sample gave rise to the 10 T cell receptor beta chains below, sequenced in a study of regulatory T cells in long-lasting Graves disease. The TCR beta library used iRepertoire HTBI primers with Arm-PCR amplification of CDR3. MiXCR, applied by TCRdb to the multiplex PCR reads, yields one record per CDR3 protein. The data show some 460,000 distinct CDR3 sequences, roughly 16% seen once. Described time point: newly diagnosed GD, antithyroid drugs for less than 3 months. Extracted RNA from PBMCs served as the source of the TCR library. These same data were also listed under a study on T cells in Graves' hyperthyroidism and ophthalmopathy.

The source material was peripheral blood mononuclear cells (PBMCs), sampled at new diagnosis, from a patient treated with antithyroid drugs. These receptor sequences come from a man aged 40-55 years with Graves disease.

There are many counts of this clonotype. CDR3 loop: CASIAGTAVLYGYTF. The CDR3 DNA reads as TGTGCCAGCATCGCCGGGACGGCCGTCCTTTATGGCTACACCTTC. This sequence joins TRBV6-1 and TRBJ1-2; D is possibly TRBD1 (5 bases). Trimming took off 7 bases at V and 5 bases at J, with 20 bases between the two ends. The CDR3 loop spans 15 amino acids. Germline V CDR1 and CDR2: MNHNS, SASEGT.

The chain has TRBV9 and TRBJ2-1, with D maybe TRBD2 (6 bases). The CDR3 sequence is 12 residues long. Germline V gives CDR1 SGDLS, CDR2 YYNGEE. Trimming pared 7 bases from V and 4 bases from J, leaving 9 bases between. The CDR3 DNA reads TGTGCCAGCGGGAGGAGGTACAATGAGCAGTTCTTC. Translated: CASGRRYNEQFF.

This clonotype occurred many times. This chain joins TRBV3-1 and TRBJ2-7; TRBD2 matches at 10 bases. The CDR3 totals 15 residues. V was pared by 4 bases and J by 3 bases, with 6 bases of the junction left unmatched. CDR1 is LGHDT, CDR2 YNNKEL, per germline (reference sequence). Here the CDR3 reads CASSPGLARNYEQYF. CDR3 sequence (DNA): TGTGCCAGCAGCCCGGGACTAGCGAGGAACTACGAGCAGTACTTC.

The CDR3 nucleotides read TGTGCCACCAGCTACCGACCTAACCTAGCCAAAAACATTCAGTACTTC. Protein product: CATSYRPNLAKNIQYF. The V call is TRBV15, the J call TRBJ2-4; D not certain. Trimming removed 5 bases from V and 0 bases from J, with 14 bases in between. CDR3 length: 16 residues. Germline V gene lookup returns CDR1 LNHNV and CDR2 YYDKDF (reference sequence).

This clonotype was counted only a few times. V and J are TRBV18 and TRBJ2-7; either TRBD1 or TRBD2 may fit D (5 bases each). V was cut by 4 bases and J by 7 bases, with 17 bases left in between. The germline gives CDR1 KGHSH, CDR2 LQKENI. The CDR3 runs 14 residues. The CDR3 nucleotides read TGTGCCAGCTCACTTTTACAGGAAGAGGGGGAGCAGTACTTC. It yields the protein CASSLLQEEGEQYF. The full variable domain, completed using reference TRBV18 and TRBJ2-7, is NAGVMQNPRHLVRRRGQEARLRCSPMKGHSHVYWYRQLPEEGLKFMVYLQKENIIDESGMPKERFSAEFPKEGPSILRIQQVVRGDSAAYFCASSLLQEEGEQYFGPGTRLTVT.

This clonotype was recorded many times. The V call is TRBV3-1, the J call TRBJ2-7, with 8 bases fitting TRBD2. CDR3 length equals 14 residues. Germline V CDR1 and CDR2: LGHDT, YNNKEL (reference sequence). V was pared by 6 bases and J by 7 bases, with 11 bases of the junction left unmatched. CDR3: CASSFGLAPTEQYF. The DNA for the CDR3 is TGTGCCAGCAGTTTCGGACTAGCCCCTACGGAGCAGTACTTC.

This clonotype has ten or more counts. One junction end disagrees with the germline gene, perhaps due to a read error. The rearrangement uses TRBV5-1 and TRBJ1-1, with D possibly being TRBD1 (5 bases). Germline V gene data show CDR1 as SGHRS and CDR2 as YFSETQ. CDR3 length equals 15 residues. Written as DNA, the CDR3 is TGTGCCAGCAGCGAGGACATCCTCCGGGGTACTGAAGCTTTCTTT. As protein: CASSEDILRGTEAFF.

This clonotype turned up a few times. The CDR3 loop is CASSETGPLHF. DNA for the CDR3: TGCGCCAGCAGCGAGACAGGGCCCCTCCACTTT. The rearrangement joins TRBV5-1 to TRBJ1-6; 7 positions agree with TRBD1. Germline V CDR1 and CDR2: SGHRS, YFSETQ. Unmatched junction bases numbered 2, after V lost 4 bases and J lost 13 bases. The length of the CDR3 is 11 residues.

The table lists this clonotype with a count of one. It may be a read error: a sequence one base away is much more abundant. The chain carries TRBV20-1 and TRBJ2-1, with 14 bases matching TRBD2. In germline, CDR1 is DFQATT, CDR2 SNEGSKA (reference sequence). This CDR3 spans 14 amino acids. The CDR3 coding sequence is TGCGGTGCTCTAGGGACTAGCGGGAGCAATGAGCAGTTCTTC. It is translated as CGALGTSGSNEQFF.

This clonotype was observed a handful of times. This chain connects TRBV7-8 to TRBJ1-1, with TRBD1 matching over 8 bases. The CDR3 has 18 amino acids. The J segment lost 2 bases and the V segment lost 4 bases, leaving 15 bases of the junction unmatched. Germline loops: CDR1 SGHVS, CDR2 FQNEAQ. CDR3 bases: TGTGCCAGCAGCTCCCCCACAGATGGGACAGGACACAACACTGAAGCTTTCTTT. Translating it yields CASSSPTDGTGHNTEAFF.